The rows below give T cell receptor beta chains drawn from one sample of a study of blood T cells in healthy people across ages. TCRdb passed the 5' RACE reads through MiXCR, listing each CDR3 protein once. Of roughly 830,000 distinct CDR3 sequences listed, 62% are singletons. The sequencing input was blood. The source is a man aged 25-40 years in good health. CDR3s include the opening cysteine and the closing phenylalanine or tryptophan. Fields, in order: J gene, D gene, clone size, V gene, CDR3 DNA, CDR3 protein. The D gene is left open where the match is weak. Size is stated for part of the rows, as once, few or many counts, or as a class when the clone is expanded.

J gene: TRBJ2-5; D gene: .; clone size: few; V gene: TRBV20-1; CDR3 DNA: TGCAGTGCATCCACTCAAACAGGGCACCAAGAGACCCAGTACTTC; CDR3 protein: CSASTQTGHQETQYF
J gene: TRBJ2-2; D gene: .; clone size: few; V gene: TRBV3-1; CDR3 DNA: TGTGCCAGCAGCCAAGATACCACCGGGGAGCTGTTTTTT; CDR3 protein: CASSQDTTGELFF
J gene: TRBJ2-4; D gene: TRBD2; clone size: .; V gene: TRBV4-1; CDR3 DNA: TGCGCCAGCAGCCTAACAAATCGACCGGGACTAGCGGGGGGGCTAGCCAAAAACATTCAGTACTTC; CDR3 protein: CASSLTNRPGLAGGLAKNIQYF
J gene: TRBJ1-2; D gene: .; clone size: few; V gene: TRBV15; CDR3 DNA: TGTGCCACCAGCAGTGGCAGGGCCTATGGCTACACCTTC; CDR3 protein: CATSSGRAYGYTF
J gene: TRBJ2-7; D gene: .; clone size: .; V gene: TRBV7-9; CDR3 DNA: TGTGCCAGCAGCTCCACCGACAGCTACGAGCAGTACTTC; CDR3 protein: CASSSTDSYEQYF
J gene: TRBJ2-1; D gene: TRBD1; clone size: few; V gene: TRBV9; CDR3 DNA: TGTGCCAGCAGCGACCGGACAGGGTGGGGCTCCTACAATGAGCAGTTCTTC; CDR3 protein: CASSDRTGWGSYNEQFF
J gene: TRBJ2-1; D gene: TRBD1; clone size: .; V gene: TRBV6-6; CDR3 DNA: TGTGCCAGCAGTTCAGGACAGGCCTACTCCTACAATGAGCAGTTCTTC; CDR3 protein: CASSSGQAYSYNEQFF
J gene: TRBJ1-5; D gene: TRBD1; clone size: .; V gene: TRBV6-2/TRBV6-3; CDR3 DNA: TGTGCCAGCAGTTACTACAGGACAGGGGGCAATCAGCCCCAGCATTTT; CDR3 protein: CASSYYRTGGNQPQHF
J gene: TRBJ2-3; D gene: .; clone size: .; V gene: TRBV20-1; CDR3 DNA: TGCGGTGCTCCCTTCTGGGGGGCCACAGATACGCAGTATTTT; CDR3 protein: CGAPFWGATDTQYF
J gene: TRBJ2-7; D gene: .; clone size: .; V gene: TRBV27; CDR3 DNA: TGTGCCAGCAGTTTAGATTGGGTCCGGGCCTACGAGCAGTACTTC; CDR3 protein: CASSLDWVRAYEQYF
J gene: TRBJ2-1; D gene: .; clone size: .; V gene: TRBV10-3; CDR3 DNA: TGTGCCATCAGTGAGTCCGGCGTACCGGGTGAGCAGTTCTTC; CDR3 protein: CAISESGVPGEQFF
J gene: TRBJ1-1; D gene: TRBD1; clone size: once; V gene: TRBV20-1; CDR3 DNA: TGCAGTGCTAGATCGACAGGGGGTAAAGGTGAAGCTTTCTTT; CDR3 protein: CSARSTGGKGEAFF
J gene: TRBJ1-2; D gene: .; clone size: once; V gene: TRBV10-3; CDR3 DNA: TGTGCCATCAGTGGGGCGAGGGTAAGCTATGGCTACACCTTC; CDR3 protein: CAISGARVSYGYTF
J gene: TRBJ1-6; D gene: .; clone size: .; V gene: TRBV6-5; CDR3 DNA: TGTGCCAGCAGTTACGGATACTATAATTCACCCCTCCACTTT; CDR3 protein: CASSYGYYNSPLHF
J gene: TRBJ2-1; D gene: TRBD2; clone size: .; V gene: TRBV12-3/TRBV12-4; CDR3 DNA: TGTGCCAGCACCCCACGGGCGGGGGCCTACAATGAGCAGTTCTTC; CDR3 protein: CASTPRAGAYNEQFF
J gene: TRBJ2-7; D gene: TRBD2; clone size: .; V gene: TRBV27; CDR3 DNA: TGTGCCAGCAGTTTACTAAGCGGGGTATCCTACGAGCAGTACTTC; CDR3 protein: CASSLLSGVSYEQYF
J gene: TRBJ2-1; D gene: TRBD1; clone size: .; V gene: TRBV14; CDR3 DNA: TGTGCCAGCAGCCACCGGGACAGACTATACAATGAGCAGTTCTTC; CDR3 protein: CASSHRDRLYNEQFF
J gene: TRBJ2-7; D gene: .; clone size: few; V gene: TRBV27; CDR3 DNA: TGTGCCAGCAGTTTAGCGGAACAGGGTGGCGAGCAGTACTTC; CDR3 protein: CASSLAEQGGEQYF
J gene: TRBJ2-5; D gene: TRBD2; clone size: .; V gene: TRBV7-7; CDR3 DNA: TGTGCTAGCAGCGTGCAAGCGGGGGGGGAGACCCAGTACTTC; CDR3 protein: CASSVQAGGETQYF
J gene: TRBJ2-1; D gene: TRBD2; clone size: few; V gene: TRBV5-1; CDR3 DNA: TGCGCCAGCAGCTTGCAGCGGGGGGTTTACAATGAGCAGTTCTTC; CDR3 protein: CASSLQRGVYNEQFF
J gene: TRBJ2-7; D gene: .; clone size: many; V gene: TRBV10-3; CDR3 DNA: TGTGCCATCAGTGAGGCGACCGAGCAGTACTTC; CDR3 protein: CAISEATEQYF
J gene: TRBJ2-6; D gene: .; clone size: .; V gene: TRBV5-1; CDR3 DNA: TGCGCCAGCAGTAAGGCAGGGGGGGCCAACGTCCTGACTTTC; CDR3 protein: CASSKAGGANVLTF
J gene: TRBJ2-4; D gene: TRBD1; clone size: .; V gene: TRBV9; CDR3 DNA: TGTGCCAGCAGCTCACGGGACAGCGCTTGGGAGCAGTACTTC; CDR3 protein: CASSSRDSAWEQYF
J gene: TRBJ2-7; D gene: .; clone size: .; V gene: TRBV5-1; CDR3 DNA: TGCGCCAGCAGCTTGGATGCAGGGTACTACGAGCAGTACTTC; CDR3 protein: CASSLDAGYYEQYF
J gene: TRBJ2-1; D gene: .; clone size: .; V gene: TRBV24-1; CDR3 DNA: TGTGCCACCAGTGAATGGGACGGAAATGAGCAGTTCTTC; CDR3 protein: CATSEWDGNEQFF
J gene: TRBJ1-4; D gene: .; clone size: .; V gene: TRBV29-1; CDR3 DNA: TGCAGAGGTTGGTTTCGCCTTTATGAAAAACTGTTTTTT; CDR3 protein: CRGWFRLYEKLFF
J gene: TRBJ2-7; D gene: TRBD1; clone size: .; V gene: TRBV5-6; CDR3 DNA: TGTGCCAGCAGCTTGGATTTCCAGGGGGTCTTGTCCTACGAGCAGTACTTC; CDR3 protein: CASSLDFQGVLSYEQYF
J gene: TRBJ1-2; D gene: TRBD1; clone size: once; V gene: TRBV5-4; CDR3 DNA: TGTGCCAGCAGCTCCTTAGGGGGCGTATCGGGGAGATACACCTTC; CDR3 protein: CASSSLGGVSGRYTF